This T cell receptor beta chain was identified in a study of blood T cell repertoires in COVID-19. Whole-study context: COVID-19 samples, acute and convalescent, were from the United States, Italy and Spain.

Trimming stripped 4 bases from V and 2 bases from J, with 12 bases between. Germline values: CDR1 SGHRS, CDR2 YFSETQ. CDR3 length: 14 residues. Patients of the Seattle cohort, enrolled during active infection, were followed longitudinally. Sequenced by immunoSEQ multiplex PCR; TCRdb stores in-frame clones only, minus some. The sample records 350,000 to 400,000 clones, roughly 90% being singletons. The V gene is TRBV5-1, the J gene TRBJ2-5; the D gene is possibly TRBD2 (7 bases). This receptor was identified in a woman in her twenties or thirties with COVID-19, enrolled during active disease. Sequencing used peripheral blood. In nucleotides, the CDR3 is TGCGCCAGCAGCCCCAAGGGGGGGCAAGAGACCCAGTACTTC. Translating gives CASSPKGGQETQYF.